This T cell receptor (beta chain) was captured in a study of shared clonotypes between healthy human individuals. General study points: Limited genetic and exposure-history diversity came from having few donors. Larger estimated richness was generally seen in naive subsets than in memory subsets.

The CDR3 spans 13 residues. Germline V gene lookup returns CDR1 SNHLY and CDR2 FYNNEI. Trimming stripped 4 bases from V and 1 base from J, with 7 bases between. Only one count was recorded for this clone. The antigen remains unidentified. At the deep level, the assay was run. In the source study's methods: Owing to the provision of junction-only sequences devoid of quality scores by immunoSEQ, filtering differed. The method was immunoSEQ multiplex PCR; TCRdb's version includes in-frame clones alone and lacks a portion of them. Clone size and V and J calls were adopted from that table, with D and trimming inferred from the DNA. The sample shows approximately 1.1 million clones, 75% to 80% of them seen only once.

Sequenced sample: memory CD4+ T cells from PBMCs. Subset in this sample: CD45RA-negative fraction. This clonotype was obtained from a man younger than 35 in good health. Some clones in this sample may be carry-over from other donors' samples. The V gene is TRBV2, the J gene TRBJ1-2; a weak D match, TRBD1 (5 bases). The CDR3 coding sequence is TGTGCCAGCAGTGGGGACGGTAACTATGGCTACACCTTC. Amino acids: CASSGDGNYGYTF.